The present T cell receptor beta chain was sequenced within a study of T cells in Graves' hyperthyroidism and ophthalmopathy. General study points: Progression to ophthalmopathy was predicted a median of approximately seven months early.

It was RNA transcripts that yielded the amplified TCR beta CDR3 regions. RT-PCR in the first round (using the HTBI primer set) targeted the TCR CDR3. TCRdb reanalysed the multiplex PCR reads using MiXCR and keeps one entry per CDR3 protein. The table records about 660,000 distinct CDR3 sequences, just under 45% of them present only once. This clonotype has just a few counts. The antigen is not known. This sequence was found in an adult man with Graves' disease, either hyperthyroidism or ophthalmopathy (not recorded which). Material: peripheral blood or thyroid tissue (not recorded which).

Here the CDR3 DNA reads TGTGCCATCAGGCGGCCTCCGGGACAGGGGGCCACTGAAGCTTTCTTT. This gives the protein CAIRRPPGQGATEAFF. This rearrangement joins TRBV10-3 to TRBJ1-1; 12 positions agree with TRBD1. Per germline, CDR1 ENHRY and CDR2 SYGVKD. The CDR3 extends over 16 amino acids. The V and J ends lost 6 bases and 4 bases, in that order; junction bases with no gene match: 9.